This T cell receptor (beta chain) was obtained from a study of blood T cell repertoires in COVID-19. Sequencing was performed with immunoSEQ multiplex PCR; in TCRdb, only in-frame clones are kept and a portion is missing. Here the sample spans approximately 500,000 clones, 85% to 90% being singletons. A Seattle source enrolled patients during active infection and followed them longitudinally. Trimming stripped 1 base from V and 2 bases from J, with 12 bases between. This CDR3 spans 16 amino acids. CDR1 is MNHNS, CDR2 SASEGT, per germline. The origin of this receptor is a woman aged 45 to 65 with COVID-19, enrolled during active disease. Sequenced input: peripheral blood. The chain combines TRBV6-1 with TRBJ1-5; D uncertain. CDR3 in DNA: TGTGCCAGCAGTGAAGAGCCCGGTTCGGGCAATCAGCCCCAGCATTTT. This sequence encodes CASSEEPGSGNQPQHF.